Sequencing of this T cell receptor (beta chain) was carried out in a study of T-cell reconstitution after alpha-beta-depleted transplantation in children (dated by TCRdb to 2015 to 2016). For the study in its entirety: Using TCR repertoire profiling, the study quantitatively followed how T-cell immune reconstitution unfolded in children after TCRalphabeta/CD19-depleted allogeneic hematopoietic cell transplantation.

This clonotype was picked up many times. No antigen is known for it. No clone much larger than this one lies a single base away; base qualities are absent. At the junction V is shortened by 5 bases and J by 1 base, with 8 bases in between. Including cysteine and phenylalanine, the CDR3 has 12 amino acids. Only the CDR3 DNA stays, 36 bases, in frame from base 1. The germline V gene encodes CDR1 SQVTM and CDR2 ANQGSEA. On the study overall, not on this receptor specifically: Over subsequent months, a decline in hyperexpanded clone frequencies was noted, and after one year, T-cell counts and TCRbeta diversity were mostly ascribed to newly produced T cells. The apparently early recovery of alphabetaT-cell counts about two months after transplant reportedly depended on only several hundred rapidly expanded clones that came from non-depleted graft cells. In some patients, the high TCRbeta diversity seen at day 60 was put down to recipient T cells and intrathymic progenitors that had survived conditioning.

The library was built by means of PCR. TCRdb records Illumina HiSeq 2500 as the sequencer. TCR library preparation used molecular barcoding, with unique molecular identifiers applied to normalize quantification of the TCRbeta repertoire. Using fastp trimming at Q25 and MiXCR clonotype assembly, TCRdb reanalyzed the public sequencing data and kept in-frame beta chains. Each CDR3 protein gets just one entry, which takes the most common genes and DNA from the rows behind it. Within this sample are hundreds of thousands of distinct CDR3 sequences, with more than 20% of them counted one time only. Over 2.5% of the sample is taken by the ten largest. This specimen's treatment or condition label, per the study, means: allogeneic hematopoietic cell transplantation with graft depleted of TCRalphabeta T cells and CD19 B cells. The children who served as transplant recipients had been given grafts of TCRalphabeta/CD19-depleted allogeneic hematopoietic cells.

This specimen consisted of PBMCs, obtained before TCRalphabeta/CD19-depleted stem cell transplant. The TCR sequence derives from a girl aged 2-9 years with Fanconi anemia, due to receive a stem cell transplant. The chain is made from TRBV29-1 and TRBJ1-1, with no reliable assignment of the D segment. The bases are TGCAGCGTTATCCGAGAGAACACTGAAGCTTTCTTT. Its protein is CSVIRENTEAFF.